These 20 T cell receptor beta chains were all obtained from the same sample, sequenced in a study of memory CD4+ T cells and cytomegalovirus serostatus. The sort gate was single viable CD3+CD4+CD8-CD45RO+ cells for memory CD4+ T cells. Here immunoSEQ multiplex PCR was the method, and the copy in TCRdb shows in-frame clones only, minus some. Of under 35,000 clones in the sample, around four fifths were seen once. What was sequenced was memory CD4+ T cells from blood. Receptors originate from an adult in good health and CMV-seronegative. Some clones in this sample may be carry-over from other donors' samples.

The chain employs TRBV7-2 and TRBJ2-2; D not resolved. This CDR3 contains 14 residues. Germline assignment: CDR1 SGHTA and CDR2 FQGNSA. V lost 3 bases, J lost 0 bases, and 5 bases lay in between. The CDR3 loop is CASSFQANTGELFF. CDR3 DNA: TGTGCCAGCAGCTTCCAGGCGAACACCGGGGAGCTGTTTTTT.

CDR3 protein: CATSRDRATNEKLFF. CDR3 bases: TGTGCCACCAGCAGGGACAGGGCAACTAATGAAAAACTGTTTTTT. This chain joins TRBV15 and TRBJ1-4; 8 bases align to TRBD1. In germline, CDR1 is LNHNV, CDR2 YYDKDF (reference sequence). CDR3 length equals 15 residues. V lost 3 bases to trimming and J lost 0 bases; unmatched junction nucleotides: 0. The complete variable domain, with remaining parts taken from reference TRBV15 and TRBJ1-4, reads DAMVIQNPRYQVTQFGKPVTLSCSQTLNHNVMYWYQQKSSQAPKLLFHYYDKDFNNEADTPDNFQSRRPNTSFCFLDIRSPGLGDTAMYLCATSRDRATNEKLFFGSGTQLSVL.

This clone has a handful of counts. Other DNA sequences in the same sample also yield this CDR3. CDR3 in amino acids: CASRGPSQGSPLHF. The CDR3 coding sequence is TGTGCCAGCAGGGGGCCGAGCCAAGGGTCACCCCTCCACTTT. The V gene is TRBV7-9, the J gene TRBJ1-6; weak D call: TRBD1 (5 bases). This CDR3 has 14 residues. V was clipped by 6 bases and J by 10 bases, with 16 bases between them. CDR1 and CDR2 (germline): SEHNR, FQNEAQ (reference sequence).

CDR3 amino acids: CASSSDRAYGYTF. CDR3 nucleotide sequence: TGTGCCAGCAGTTCGGACAGGGCCTATGGCTACACCTTC. The gene calls are TRBV27 and TRBJ1-2; 8 nucleotides line up with TRBD1. CDR1 and CDR2 from the germline V gene are MNHEY and SMNVEV (reference sequence). The CDR3 has 13 amino acids. The V and J ends lost 4 bases and 4 bases, in that order; junction bases with no gene match: 2.

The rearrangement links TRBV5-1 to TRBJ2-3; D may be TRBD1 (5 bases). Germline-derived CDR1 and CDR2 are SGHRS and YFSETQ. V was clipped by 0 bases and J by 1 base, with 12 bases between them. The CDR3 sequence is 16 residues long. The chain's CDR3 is CASSLVQGFGTDTQYF. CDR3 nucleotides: TGCGCCAGCAGCTTGGTGCAGGGTTTTGGCACAGATACGCAGTATTTT.

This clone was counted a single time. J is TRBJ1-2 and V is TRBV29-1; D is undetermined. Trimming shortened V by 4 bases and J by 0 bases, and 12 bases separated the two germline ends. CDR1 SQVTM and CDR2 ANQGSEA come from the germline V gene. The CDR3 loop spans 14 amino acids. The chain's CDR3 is CSVAGAAANYGYTF. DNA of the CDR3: TGCAGCGTTGCCGGTGCCGCGGCTAACTATGGCTACACCTTC.

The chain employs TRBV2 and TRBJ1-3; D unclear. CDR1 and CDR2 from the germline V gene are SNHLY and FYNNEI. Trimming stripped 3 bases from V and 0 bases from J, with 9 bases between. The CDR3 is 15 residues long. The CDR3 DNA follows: TGTGCCAGCAGTGATAGCGCGGGCTCTGGAAACACCATATATTTT. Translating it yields CASSDSAGSGNTIYF.

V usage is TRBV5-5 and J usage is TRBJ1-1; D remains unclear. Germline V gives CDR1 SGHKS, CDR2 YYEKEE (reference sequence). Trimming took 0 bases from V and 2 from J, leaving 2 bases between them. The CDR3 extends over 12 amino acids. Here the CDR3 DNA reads TGTGCCAGCAGCTTGGCTAACACTGAAGCTTTCTTT. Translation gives CASSLANTEAFF.

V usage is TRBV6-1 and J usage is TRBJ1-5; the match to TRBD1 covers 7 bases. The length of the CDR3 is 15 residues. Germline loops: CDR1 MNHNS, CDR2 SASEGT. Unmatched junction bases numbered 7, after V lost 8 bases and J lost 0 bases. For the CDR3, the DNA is TGTGCCAGCCAAAGGGACAGCAATAGCAATCAGCCCCAGCATTTT. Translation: CASQRDSNSNQPQHF.

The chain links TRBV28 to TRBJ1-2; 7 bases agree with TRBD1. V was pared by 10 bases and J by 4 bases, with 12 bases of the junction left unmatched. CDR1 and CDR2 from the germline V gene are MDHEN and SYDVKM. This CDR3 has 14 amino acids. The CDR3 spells CATSVTGEGYGYTF. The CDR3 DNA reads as TGTGCCACCTCTGTAACAGGGGAGGGCTATGGCTACACCTTC.

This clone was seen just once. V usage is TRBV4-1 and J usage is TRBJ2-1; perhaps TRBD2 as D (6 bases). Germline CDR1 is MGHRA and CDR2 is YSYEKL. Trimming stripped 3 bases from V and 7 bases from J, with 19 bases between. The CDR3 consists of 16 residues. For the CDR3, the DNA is TGCGCCAGCAGCCAGGGGGGAGGCACAGTGAAAAATGAGCAGTTCTTC. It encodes CASSQGGGTVKNEQFF.

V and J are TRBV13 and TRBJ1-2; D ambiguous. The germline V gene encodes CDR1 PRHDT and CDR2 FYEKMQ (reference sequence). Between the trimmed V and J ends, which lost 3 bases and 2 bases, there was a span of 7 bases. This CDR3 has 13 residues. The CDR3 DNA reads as TGTGCCAGCAGCTTTCAGGCCAACTATGGCTACACCTTC. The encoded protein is CASSFQANYGYTF.

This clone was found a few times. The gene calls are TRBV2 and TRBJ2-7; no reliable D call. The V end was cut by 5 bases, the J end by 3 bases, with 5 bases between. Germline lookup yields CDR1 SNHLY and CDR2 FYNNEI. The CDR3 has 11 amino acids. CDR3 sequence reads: CASSPLYEQYF. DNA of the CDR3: TGTGCCAGCAGTCCTCTCTACGAGCAGTACTTC.

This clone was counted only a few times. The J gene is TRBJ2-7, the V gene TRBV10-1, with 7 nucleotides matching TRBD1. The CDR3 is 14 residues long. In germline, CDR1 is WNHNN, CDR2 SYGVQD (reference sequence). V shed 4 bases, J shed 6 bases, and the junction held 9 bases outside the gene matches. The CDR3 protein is CASSARDSLSEQYF. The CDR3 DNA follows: TGCGCCAGCAGTGCCCGGGACAGCTTAAGCGAGCAGTACTTC.

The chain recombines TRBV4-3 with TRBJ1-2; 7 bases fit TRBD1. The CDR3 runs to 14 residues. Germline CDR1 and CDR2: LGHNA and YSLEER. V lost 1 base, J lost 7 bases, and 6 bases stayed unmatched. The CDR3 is CASSQVDRVVGYTF. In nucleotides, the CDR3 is TGCGCCAGCAGCCAAGTTGACAGGGTAGTTGGCTACACCTTC.

CDR3 region: CAWRAGPINYGYTF. The CDR3 DNA reads TGTGCCTGGAGGGCAGGGCCGATTAACTATGGCTACACCTTC. The rearrangement links TRBV30 to TRBJ1-2; D perhaps matches TRBD1 (5 bases). V was pared by 3 bases and J by 1 base, with 12 bases between. Germline-derived CDR1 and CDR2 are GTSNPN and SVGIG (reference sequence). This CDR3 contains 14 residues.

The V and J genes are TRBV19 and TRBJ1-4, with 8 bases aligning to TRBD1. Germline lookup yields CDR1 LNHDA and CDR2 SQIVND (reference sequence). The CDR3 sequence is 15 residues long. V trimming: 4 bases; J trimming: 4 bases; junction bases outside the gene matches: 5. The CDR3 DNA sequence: TGTGCCAGTAGTACCGGACAGGGCTTTAATGAAAAACTGTTTTTT. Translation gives CASSTGQGFNEKLFF.

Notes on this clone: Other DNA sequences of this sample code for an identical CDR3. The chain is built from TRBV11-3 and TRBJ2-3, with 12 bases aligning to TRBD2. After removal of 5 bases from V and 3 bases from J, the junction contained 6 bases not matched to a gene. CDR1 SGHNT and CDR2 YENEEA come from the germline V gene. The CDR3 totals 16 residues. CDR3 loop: CASSLGTSGRTDTQYF. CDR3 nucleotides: TGTGCCAGCAGCCTAGGGACTAGCGGGCGGACAGATACGCAGTATTTT. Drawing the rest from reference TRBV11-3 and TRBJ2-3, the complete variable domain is EAGVVQSPRYKIIEKKQPVAFWCNPISGHNTLYWYLQNLGQGPELLIRYENEEAVDDSQLPKDRFSAERLKGVDSTLKIQPAELGDSAVYLCASSLGTSGRTDTQYFGPGTRLTVL.

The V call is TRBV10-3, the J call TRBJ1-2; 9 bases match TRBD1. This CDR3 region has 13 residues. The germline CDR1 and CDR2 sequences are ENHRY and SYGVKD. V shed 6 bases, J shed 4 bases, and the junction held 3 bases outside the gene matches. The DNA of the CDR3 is TGTGCCATCAGGGGGGACAGGGCCTATGGCTACACCTTC. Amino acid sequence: CAIRGDRAYGYTF.

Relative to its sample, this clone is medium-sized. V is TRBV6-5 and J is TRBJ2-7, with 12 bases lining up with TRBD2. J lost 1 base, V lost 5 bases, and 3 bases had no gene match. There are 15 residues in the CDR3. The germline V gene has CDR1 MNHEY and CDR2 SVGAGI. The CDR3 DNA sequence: TGTGCCAGCAGTCGCCTAGCGGGGGGGTCCTACGAGCAGTACTTC. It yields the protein CASSRLAGGSYEQYF.